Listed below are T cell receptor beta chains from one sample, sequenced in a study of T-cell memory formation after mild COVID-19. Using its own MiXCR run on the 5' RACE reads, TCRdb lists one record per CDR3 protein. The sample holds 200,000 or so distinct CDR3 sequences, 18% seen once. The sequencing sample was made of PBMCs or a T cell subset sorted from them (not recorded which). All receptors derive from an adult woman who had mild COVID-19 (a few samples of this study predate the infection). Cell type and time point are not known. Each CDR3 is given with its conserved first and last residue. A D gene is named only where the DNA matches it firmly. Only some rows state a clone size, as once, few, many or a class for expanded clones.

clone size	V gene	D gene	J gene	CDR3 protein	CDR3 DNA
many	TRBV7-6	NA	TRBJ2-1	CASSSTRSSYNEQFF	TGTGCCAGCAGCTCCACTAGGAGCTCCTACAATGAGCAGTTCTTC
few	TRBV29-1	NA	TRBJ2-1	CSVEGWARGIYNEQFF	TGCAGCGTTGAAGGGTGGGCGAGGGGGATATACAATGAGCAGTTCTTC
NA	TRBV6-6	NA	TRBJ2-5	CASSYSAGIATQYF	TGTGCCAGCAGTTACTCAGCCGGGATCGCGACCCAGTACTTC
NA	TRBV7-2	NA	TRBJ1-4	CASSFGVGFEKLFF	TGTGCCAGCAGCTTCGGGGTCGGCTTTGAAAAACTGTTTTTT
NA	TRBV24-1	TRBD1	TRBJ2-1	CATRGTGFDNEQFF	TGTGCCACCAGGGGGACAGGGTTCGACAATGAGCAGTTCTTC
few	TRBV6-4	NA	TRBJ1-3	CASGLSGNTIYF	TGTGCCAGCGGGCTCTCTGGAAACACCATATATTTT
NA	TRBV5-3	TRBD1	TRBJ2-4	CAGLGQAAKNIQYF	TGTGCCGGATTAGGACAGGCTGCCAAAAACATTCAGTACTTC
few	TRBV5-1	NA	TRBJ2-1	CASSSGGSREQFF	TGCGCCAGCAGCTCAGGGGGGAGTCGTGAGCAGTTCTTC
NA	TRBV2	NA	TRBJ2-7	CASSEAGLASYYEQYF	TGTGCCAGCAGTGAAGCGGGGCTGGCTAGCTACTACGAGCAGTACTTC
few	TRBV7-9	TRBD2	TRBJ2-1	CASSLATSGLYNEQFF	TGTGCCAGCAGCTTAGCGACTAGCGGGCTCTACAATGAGCAGTTCTTC